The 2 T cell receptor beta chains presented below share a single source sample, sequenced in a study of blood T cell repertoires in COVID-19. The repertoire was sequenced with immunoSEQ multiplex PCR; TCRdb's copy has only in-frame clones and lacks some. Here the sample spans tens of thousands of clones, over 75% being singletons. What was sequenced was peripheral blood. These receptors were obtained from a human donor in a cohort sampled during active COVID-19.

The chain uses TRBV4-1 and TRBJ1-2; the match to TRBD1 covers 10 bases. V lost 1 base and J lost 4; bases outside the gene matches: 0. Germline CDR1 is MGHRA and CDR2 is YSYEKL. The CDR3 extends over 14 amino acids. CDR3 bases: TGCGCCAGCAGCCAAGGGACAGGGGGCTATGGCTACACCTTC. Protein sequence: CASSQGTGGYGYTF.

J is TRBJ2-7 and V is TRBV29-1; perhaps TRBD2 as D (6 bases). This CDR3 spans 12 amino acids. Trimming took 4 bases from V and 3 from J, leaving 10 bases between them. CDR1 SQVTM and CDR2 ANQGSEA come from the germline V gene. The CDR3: CSVVGGIYEQYF. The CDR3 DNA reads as TGCAGCGTTGTGGGGGGAATCTACGAGCAGTACTTC.